Shown below are 4 T cell receptor beta chains from a single sample sequenced in a study of cytomegalovirus exposure and HLA in healthy donors. Repertoires were generated with immunoSEQ multiplex PCR, while TCRdb's copy carries only in-frame clones and drops some. The sample carries around 160,000 clones, about 85% recorded once. Sample: PBMCs. The receptors stem from a man aged 30 to 39 in good health and CMV-seropositive.

This clone was seen a single time. The CDR3 here is CASSLAQGYEQFF. CDR3 in DNA: TGTGCCAGCAGCTTAGCCCAGGGCTATGAGCAGTTCTTC. This chain links TRBV7-8 with TRBJ2-1; D possibly corresponds to TRBD1 (5 bases). Germline CDR1 is SGHVS and CDR2 is FQNEAQ. CDR3 size: 13 residues. V lost 0 bases, J lost 8 bases, and 8 bases lay in between.

V usage is TRBV6-1 and J usage is TRBJ2-5, with D possibly being TRBD1 (6 bases). The CDR3 spans 14 residues. V lost 2 bases to trimming and J lost 4 bases, with 11 bases between them. Germline V gene data show CDR1 as MNHNS and CDR2 as SASEGT. CDR3 sequence (DNA): TGTGCCAGCAGTGAACGGCGACAGGCAGAGACCCAGTACTTC. Protein sequence: CASSERRQAETQYF.

The J gene is TRBJ2-2, the V gene TRBV27, with D maybe TRBD1 (6 bases). CDR1 is MNHEY and CDR2 is SMNVEV in the germline V gene (reference sequence). The CDR3 runs to 13 residues. V lost 5 bases and J lost 6, with 10 bases in between. The CDR3 DNA follows: TGTGCCAGCAGTCCCTGGACAGCCGGGGAGCTGTTTTTT. It codes for CASSPWTAGELFF.

The J gene is TRBJ1-1, the V gene TRBV6-4; D remains ambiguous. The CDR3 covers 14 residues. Germline V gene sequence: CDR1 MRHNA, CDR2 SNTAGT. V lost 6 bases to trimming and J lost 0 bases, with 11 bases between them. The CDR3 here is CASRRTGMNTEAFF. The CDR3, as DNA: TGTGCCAGCAGACGTACGGGTATGAACACTGAAGCTTTCTTT.